A selection of T cell receptor beta chains follows, all from one sample in a study of long-term antiretroviral therapy in people with HIV. The repertoire was sequenced with immunoSEQ multiplex PCR; TCRdb's copy has only in-frame clones and lacks some. The sample holds 20,000 to 25,000 clones, around 83% seen once. The sample was unsorted PBMCs, taken 0.2 years after starting antiretroviral therapy. The receptors here all came from a woman in her twenties or thirties with HIV. CDR3s include the opening cysteine and the closing phenylalanine or tryptophan. Fields, in order: V gene, D gene, J gene, clone size, CDR3 length, CDR3 DNA, CDR3 protein. D genes are given only for firm matches. Where a row states a size, it is once, few, many or the class of an expanded clone; other rows omit it.

v_call: TRBV5-4; d_call: -; j_call: TRBJ2-7; clone_size: few; cdr3_length: 15; cdr3_nt: TGTGCCAGCAGGCTGGCGGGTGCCCTCTCCTACGAGCAGTACTTC; cdr3_aa: CASRLAGALSYEQYF
v_call: TRBV2; d_call: -; j_call: TRBJ2-2; clone_size: once; cdr3_length: 13; cdr3_nt: TGTGCCAGCCTGACAGTGAACACCGGGGAGCTGTTTTTT; cdr3_aa: CASLTVNTGELFF
v_call: TRBV30; d_call: -; j_call: TRBJ1-2; clone_size: -; cdr3_length: 10; cdr3_nt: TGTGCCTGGTACCTATATGGCTACACCTTC; cdr3_aa: CAWYLYGYTF
v_call: TRBV30; d_call: TRBD1; j_call: TRBJ1-1; clone_size: once; cdr3_length: 15; cdr3_nt: TGTGCCTGGAGTGTCACGACAGGGGCTAACACTGAAGCTTTCTTT; cdr3_aa: CAWSVTTGANTEAFF
v_call: TRBV5-1; d_call: -; j_call: TRBJ1-2; clone_size: -; cdr3_length: 15; cdr3_nt: TGCGCCAGCAGCTTGGGTATGGTGGGTAACTATGGCTACACCTTC; cdr3_aa: CASSLGMVGNYGYTF
v_call: TRBV5-6; d_call: -; j_call: TRBJ1-5; clone_size: -; cdr3_length: 16; cdr3_nt: TGTGCCAGCAGCTTGGGGCCTCCCATTGGCAATCAGCCCCAGCATTTT; cdr3_aa: CASSLGPPIGNQPQHF
v_call: TRBV6-1; d_call: -; j_call: TRBJ1-5; clone_size: -; cdr3_length: 12; cdr3_nt: TGTGCCAGCAGTGAATCCGGGCAGCCCCAGCATTTT; cdr3_aa: CASSESGQPQHF
v_call: TRBV5-4; d_call: -; j_call: TRBJ1-3; clone_size: -; cdr3_length: 16; cdr3_nt: TGTGCCAGCAGCTTGGGGGTCAGCCTCTCTGGAAACACCATATATTTT; cdr3_aa: CASSLGVSLSGNTIYF
v_call: TRBV5-4; d_call: -; j_call: TRBJ2-7; clone_size: -; cdr3_length: 14; cdr3_nt: TGTGCCAGCAGCGCGGGGACGGGTAGCTACGAGCAGTACTTC; cdr3_aa: CASSAGTGSYEQYF
v_call: TRBV30; d_call: TRBD2; j_call: TRBJ2-1; clone_size: -; cdr3_length: 14; cdr3_nt: TGTGCCTCCACTAGCGGGGGCTCCTACAATGAGCAGTTCTTC; cdr3_aa: CASTSGGSYNEQFF